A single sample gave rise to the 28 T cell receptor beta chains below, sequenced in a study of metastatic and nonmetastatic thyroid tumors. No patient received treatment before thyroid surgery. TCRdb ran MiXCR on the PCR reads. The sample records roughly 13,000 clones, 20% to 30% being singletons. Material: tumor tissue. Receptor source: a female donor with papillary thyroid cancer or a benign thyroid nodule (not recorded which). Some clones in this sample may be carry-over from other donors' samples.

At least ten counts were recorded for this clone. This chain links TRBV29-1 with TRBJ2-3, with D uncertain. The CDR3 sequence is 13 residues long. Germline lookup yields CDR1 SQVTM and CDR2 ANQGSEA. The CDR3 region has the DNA TGCAGGGTTAGTGTTACTAGCACAGATACGCAGTATTTT. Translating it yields CRVSVTSTDTQYF.

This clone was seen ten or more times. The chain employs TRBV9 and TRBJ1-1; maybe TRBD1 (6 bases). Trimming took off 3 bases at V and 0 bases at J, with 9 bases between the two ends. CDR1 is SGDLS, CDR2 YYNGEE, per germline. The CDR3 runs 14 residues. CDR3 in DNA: TGTGCCAGCAGCGCACAGGGAATGAACACTGAAGCTTTCTTT. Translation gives CASSAQGMNTEAFF. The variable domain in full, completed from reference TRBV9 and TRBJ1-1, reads DSGVTQTPKHLITATGQRVTLRCSPRSGDLSVYWYQQSLDQGLQFLIQYYNGEERAKGNILERFSAQQFPDLHSELNLSSLELGDSALYFCASSAQGMNTEAFFGQGTRLTVV.

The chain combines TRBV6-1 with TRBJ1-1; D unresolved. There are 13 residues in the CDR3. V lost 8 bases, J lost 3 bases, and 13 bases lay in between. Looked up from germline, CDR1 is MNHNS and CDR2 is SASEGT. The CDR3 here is CASATQEDTEAFF. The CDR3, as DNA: TGTGCCAGCGCTACCCAGGAAGACACTGAAGCTTTCTTT.

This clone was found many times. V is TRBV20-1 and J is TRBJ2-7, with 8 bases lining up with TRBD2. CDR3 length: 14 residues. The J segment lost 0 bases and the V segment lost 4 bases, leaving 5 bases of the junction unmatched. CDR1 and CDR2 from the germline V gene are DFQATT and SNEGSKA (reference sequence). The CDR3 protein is CSAKRGPSSYEQYF. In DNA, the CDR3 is TGCAGTGCTAAGCGGGGGCCTAGCTCCTACGAGCAGTACTTC.

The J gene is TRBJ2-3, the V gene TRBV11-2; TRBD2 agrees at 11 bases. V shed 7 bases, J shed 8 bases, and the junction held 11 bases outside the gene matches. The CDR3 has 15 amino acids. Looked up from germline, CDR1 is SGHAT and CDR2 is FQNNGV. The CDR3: CASNDSGRAGGTQYF. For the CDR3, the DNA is TGTGCCAGCAACGATAGCGGGAGGGCCGGAGGTACGCAGTATTTT.

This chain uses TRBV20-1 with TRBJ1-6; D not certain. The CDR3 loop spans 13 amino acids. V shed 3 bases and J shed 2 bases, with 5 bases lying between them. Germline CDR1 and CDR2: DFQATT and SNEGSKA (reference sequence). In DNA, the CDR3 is TGCAGTGCTAGGACGGCCTATAATTCACCCCTCCACTTT. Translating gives CSARTAYNSPLHF.

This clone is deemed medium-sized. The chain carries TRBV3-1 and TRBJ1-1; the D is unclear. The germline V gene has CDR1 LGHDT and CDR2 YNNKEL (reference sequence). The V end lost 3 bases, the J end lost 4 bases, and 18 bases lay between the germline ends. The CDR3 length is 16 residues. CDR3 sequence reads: CASSQNLMGSGTEAFF. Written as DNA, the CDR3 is TGTGCCAGCAGCCAGAACCTAATGGGGTCGGGCACTGAAGCTTTCTTT.

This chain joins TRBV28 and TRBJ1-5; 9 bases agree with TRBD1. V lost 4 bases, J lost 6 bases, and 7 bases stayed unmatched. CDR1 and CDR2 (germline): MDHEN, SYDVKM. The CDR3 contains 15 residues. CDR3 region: CASSSSGTGSQPQHF. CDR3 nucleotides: TGTGCCAGCAGTTCCTCCGGGACAGGGTCTCAGCCCCAGCATTTT.

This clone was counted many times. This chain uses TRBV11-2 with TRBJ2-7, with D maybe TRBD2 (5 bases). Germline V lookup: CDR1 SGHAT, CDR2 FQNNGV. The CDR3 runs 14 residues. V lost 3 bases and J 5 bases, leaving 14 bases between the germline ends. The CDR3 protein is CASSFSTEVNEQYF. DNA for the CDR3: TGTGCCAGCAGCTTCTCTACGGAGGTGAACGAGCAGTACTTC.

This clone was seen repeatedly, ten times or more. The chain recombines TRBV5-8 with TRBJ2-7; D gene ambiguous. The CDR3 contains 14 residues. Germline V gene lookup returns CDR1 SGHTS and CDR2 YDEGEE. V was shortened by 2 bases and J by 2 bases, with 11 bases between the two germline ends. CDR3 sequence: CASSLEAETYEQYF. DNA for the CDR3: TGTGCCAGCAGCTTAGAGGCGGAAACCTACGAGCAGTACTTC. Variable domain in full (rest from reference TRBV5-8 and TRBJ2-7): EAGVTQSPTHLIKTRGQQATLRCSPISGHTSVYWYQQALGLGLQFLLWYDEGEERNRGNFPPRFSGRQFPNYSSELNVNALELEDSALYLCASSLEAETYEQYFGPGTRLTVT.

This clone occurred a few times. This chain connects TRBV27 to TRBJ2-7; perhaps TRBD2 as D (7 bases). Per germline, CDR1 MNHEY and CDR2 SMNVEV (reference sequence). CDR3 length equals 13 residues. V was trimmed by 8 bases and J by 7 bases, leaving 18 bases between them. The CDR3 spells CASSRRERGEQYF. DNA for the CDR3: TGTGCCAGCTCACGGCGGGAGAGGGGGGAGCAGTACTTC.

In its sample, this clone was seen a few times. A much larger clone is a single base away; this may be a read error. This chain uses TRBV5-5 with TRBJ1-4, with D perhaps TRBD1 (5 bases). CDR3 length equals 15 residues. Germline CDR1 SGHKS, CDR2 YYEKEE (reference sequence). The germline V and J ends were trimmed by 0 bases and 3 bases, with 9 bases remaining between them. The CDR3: CASSLGGQANEKLFF. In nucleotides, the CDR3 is TGTGCCAGCAGCTTGGGGGGCCAGGCTAATGAAAAACTGTTTTTT.

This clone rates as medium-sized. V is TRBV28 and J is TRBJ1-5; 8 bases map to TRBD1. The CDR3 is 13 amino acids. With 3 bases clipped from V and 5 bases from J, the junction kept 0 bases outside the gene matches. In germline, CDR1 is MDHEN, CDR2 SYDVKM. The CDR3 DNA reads TGTGCCAGCAGTTTGACAGGGGATCAGCCCCAGCATTTT. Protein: CASSLTGDQPQHF.

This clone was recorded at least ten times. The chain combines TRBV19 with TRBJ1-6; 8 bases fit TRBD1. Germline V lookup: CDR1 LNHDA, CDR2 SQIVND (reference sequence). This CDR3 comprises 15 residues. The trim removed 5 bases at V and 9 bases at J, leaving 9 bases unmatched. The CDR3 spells CASSLVDREPSPLHF. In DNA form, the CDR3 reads TGTGCCAGTAGTTTAGTGGACAGGGAACCTTCACCCCTCCACTTT. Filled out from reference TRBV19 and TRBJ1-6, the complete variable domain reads DGGITQSPKYLFRKEGQNVTLSCEQNLNHDAMYWYRQDPGQGLRLIYYSQIVNDFQKGDIAEGYSVSREKKESFPLTVTSAQKNPTAFYLCASSLVDREPSPLHFGNGTRLTVT.

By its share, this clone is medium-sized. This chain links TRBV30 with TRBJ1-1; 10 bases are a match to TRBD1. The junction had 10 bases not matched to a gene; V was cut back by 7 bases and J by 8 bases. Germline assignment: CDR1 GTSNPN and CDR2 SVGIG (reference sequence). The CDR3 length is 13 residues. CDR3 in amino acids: CASPLGDRGEAFF. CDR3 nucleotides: TGTGCCTCACCCCTGGGGGACAGGGGAGAAGCTTTCTTT.

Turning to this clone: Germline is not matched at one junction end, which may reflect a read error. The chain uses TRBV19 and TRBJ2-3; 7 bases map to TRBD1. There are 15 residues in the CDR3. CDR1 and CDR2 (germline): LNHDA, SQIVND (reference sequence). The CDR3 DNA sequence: TGTGCCACGAGGGGGCAGGGTAAAAGCACATATACGCAGTATTTT. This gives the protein CATRGQGKSTYTQYF.

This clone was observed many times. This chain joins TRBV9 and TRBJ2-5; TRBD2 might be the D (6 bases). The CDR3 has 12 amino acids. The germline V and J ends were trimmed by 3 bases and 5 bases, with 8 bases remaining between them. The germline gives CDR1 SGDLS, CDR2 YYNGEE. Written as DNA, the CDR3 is TGTGCCAGCAGCGCCCGGGAGGAGACCCAGTACTTC. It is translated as CASSAREETQYF.

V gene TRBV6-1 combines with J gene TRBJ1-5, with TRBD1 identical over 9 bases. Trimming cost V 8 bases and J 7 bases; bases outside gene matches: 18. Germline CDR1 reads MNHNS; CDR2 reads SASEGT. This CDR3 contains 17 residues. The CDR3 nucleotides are TGTGCCAGCGGGGGGGATGGACAACAGGGGGCCCGACAGCCCCAGCATTTT. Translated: CASGGDGQQGARQPQHF.

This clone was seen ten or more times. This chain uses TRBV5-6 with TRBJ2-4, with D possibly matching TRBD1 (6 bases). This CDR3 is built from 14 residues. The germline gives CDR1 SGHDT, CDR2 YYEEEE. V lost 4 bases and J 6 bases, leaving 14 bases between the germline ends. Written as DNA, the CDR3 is TGTGCCAGCAGCGCGGACAGCATTGGAAACATTCAGTACTTC. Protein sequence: CASSADSIGNIQYF.

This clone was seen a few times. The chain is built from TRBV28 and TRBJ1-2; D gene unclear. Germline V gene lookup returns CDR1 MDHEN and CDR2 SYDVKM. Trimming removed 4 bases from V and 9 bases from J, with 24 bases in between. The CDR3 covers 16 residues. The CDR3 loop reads CASSSPYSAGAWSYTF. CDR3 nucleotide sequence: TGTGCCAGCAGTTCACCCTACTCCGCAGGAGCTTGGAGCTACACCTTC.

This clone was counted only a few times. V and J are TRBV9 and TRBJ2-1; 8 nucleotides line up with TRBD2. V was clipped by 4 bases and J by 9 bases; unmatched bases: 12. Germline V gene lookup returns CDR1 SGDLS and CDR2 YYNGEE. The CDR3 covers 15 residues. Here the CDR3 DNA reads TGTGCCAGCAGCTCACCGGGACTAGGTATCCGTGAGCAGTTCTTC. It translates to CASSSPGLGIREQFF. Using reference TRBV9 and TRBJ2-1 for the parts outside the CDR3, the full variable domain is DSGVTQTPKHLITATGQRVTLRCSPRSGDLSVYWYQQSLDQGLQFLIQYYNGEERAKGNILERFSAQQFPDLHSELNLSSLELGDSALYFCASSSPGLGIREQFFGPGTRLTVL.

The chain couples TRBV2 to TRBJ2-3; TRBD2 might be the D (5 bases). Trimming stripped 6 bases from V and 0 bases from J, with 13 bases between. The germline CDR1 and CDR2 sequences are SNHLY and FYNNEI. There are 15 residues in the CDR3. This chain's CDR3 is CASSETGSSTDTQYF. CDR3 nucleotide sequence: TGTGCCAGCAGCGAGACGGGATCTAGCACAGATACGCAGTATTTT.

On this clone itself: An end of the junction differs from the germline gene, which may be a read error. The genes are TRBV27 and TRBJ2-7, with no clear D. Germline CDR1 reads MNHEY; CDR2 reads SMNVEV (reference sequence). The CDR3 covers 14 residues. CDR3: CASILTTNSYEQYF. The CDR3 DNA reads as TGTGCCAGCATTTTAACTACTAACAGCTACGAGCAGTACTTC.

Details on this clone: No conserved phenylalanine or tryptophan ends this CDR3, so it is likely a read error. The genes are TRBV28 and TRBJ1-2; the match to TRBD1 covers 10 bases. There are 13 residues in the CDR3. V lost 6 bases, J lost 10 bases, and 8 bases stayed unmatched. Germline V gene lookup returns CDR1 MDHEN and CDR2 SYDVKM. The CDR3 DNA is TGTGCCAGCAGGCGGGACAGGGGATCTGTCTACACCTCC. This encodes CASRRDRGSVYTS.

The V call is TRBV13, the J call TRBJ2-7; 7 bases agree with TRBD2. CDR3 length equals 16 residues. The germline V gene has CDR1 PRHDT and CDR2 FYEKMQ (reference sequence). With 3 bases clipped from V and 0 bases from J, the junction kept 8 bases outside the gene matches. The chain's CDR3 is CASSLDSGLASYEQYF. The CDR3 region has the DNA TGTGCCAGCAGCTTGGATAGCGGGCTGGCCTCCTACGAGCAGTACTTC. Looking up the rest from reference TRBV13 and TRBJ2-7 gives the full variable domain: AAGVIQSPRHLIKEKRETATLKCYPIPRHDTVYWYQQGPGQDPQFLISFYEKMQSDKGSIPDRFSAQQFSDYHSELNMSSLELGDSALYFCASSLDSGLASYEQYFGPGTRLTVT.

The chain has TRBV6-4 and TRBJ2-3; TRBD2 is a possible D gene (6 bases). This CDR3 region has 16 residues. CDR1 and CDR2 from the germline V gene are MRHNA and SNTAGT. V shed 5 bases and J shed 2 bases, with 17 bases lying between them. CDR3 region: CASSIQLAPPTDTQYF. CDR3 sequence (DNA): TGTGCCAGCAGTATTCAGCTAGCGCCTCCCACAGATACGCAGTATTTT.

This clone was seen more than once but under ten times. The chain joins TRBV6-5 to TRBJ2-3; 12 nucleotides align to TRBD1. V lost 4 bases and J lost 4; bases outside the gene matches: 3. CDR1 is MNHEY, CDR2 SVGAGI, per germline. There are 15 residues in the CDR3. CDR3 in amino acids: CASSSGTGGPDTQYF. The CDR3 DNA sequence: TGTGCCAGCAGTTCCGGGACAGGGGGCCCAGATACGCAGTATTTT.

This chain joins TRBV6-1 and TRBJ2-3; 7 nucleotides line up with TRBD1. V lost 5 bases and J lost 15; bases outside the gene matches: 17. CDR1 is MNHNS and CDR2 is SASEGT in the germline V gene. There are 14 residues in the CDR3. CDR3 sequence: CASSQGTADRRSYF. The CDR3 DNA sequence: TGTGCCAGCAGTCAAGGGACAGCGGATCGGCGTAGTTATTTT.